Following are 22 T cell receptor beta chains from one sample sequenced in a study of T cells after yellow fever vaccination. TCRdb fed the 5' RACE reads into MiXCR, producing one record per CDR3 protein. The sample shows approximately 340,000 distinct CDR3 sequences, more than 8.5% of them seen only once. The specimen was PBMCs, collected on the day of the first yellow fever vaccination. These receptors were taken from a man in his late teens or twenties who received the YFV17D yellow fever vaccine.

V usage is TRBV7-6 and J usage is TRBJ1-2; the D is unclear. The ends were cut back, 1 base at V and 8 bases at J, with 11 bases in the middle. The CDR3 runs to 13 residues. The germline V gene encodes CDR1 SGHVS and CDR2 FNYEAQ. As DNA, the CDR3 is TGTGCCAGCAGCTTAGAAGGGTCGGGCGGCTACACCTTC. It encodes CASSLEGSGGYTF.

This clonotype was counted a few times. V gene TRBV12-3 or TRBV12-4 combines with J gene TRBJ2-1, with D maybe TRBD1 (6 bases). Trimming removed 6 bases from V and 4 bases from J, with 16 bases in between. The CDR3 runs 15 residues. CDR3 DNA sequence: TGTGCCAGCAGCAAGCAGGGGCGAGGTTACAATGAGCAGTTCTTC. Translation gives CASSKQGRGYNEQFF.

The chain couples TRBV14 to TRBJ1-1; the D is unclear. Germline CDR1 SGHDN, CDR2 FVKESK. CDR3 length: 13 residues. Deletions cut 4 bases from V and 6 bases from J, with 12 bases between. The CDR3 DNA sequence: TGTGCCAGCAGCCCGACTAAGGGCGCTGAAGCTTTCTTT. Its translation is CASSPTKGAEAFF.

This clonotype was seen ten or more times. The V call is TRBV19, the J call TRBJ2-1; D not resolved. The CDR3 spans 15 residues. With 5 bases removed from V and 2 bases from J, the gap between germline ends came to 13 bases. CDR1 LNHDA and CDR2 SQIVND come from the germline V gene (reference sequence). CDR3 loop: CASSENIGPYNEQFF. For the CDR3, the DNA is TGTGCCAGTAGTGAAAACATTGGCCCCTACAATGAGCAGTTCTTC.

The chain links TRBV5-1 to TRBJ2-4, with D unclear. Looked up from germline, CDR1 is SGHRS and CDR2 is YFSETQ. The CDR3 length is 18 residues. V was pared by 0 bases and J by 0 bases, with 16 bases between. The CDR3 DNA reads TGCGCCAGCAGCTTGGCTTTCCGTGGGCTCGGAGCCAAAAACATTCAGTACTTC. It translates to CASSLAFRGLGAKNIQYF.

The chain links TRBV5-1 to TRBJ2-6; D gene unclear. V was pared by 4 bases and J by 0 bases, with 8 bases between. CDR1 is SGHRS, CDR2 YFSETQ, per germline. There are 15 residues in the CDR3. Here the CDR3 DNA reads TGCGCCAGCAGCGCCCCAAGCTCTGGGGCCAACGTCCTGACTTTC. Protein sequence: CASSAPSSGANVLTF.

This clonotype was seen a handful of times. This rearrangement joins TRBV6-4 to TRBJ2-1; a weak D match, TRBD2 (6 bases). Trimming took off 6 bases at V and 6 bases at J, with 15 bases between the two ends. This CDR3 has 14 residues. Germline V lookup: CDR1 MRHNA, CDR2 SNTAGT. CDR3 nucleotides: TGTGCCAGCAGCCCCGGGAGAGGGGCCAATGAGCAGTTCTTC. Translated, it gives CASSPGRGANEQFF.

In its sample, this clonotype was seen many times. The rearrangement joins TRBV12-3 or TRBV12-4 to TRBJ2-3, with a weak D call TRBD2 (7 bases). CDR3 length: 15 residues. The V and J ends lost 1 base and 11 bases respectively, with 19 bases between them. The CDR3 here is CASSLGGGDHLGQYF. The CDR3 nucleotides are TGTGCCAGCAGTTTAGGGGGGGGCGACCACCTCGGGCAGTATTTT.

This clonotype was detected ten times or more. The chain joins TRBV29-1 to TRBJ1-1, with a tentative D call TRBD1 (6 bases). Trimming removed 6 bases from V and 4 bases from J, with 18 bases in between. CDR1 is SQVTM, CDR2 ANQGSEA, per germline. The CDR3 sequence is 14 residues long. The CDR3 loop reads CSVGGEVTFTEAFF. In nucleotides, the CDR3 is TGCAGCGTCGGGGGCGAGGTCACTTTCACTGAAGCTTTCTTT.

This clonotype has at least ten counts. The chain carries TRBV4-3 and TRBJ2-3, with 10 bases aligning to TRBD2. The germline CDR1 and CDR2 sequences are LGHNA and YSLEER. CDR3 length equals 15 residues. V gave up 1 base and J gave up 8 bases; unmatched junction bases: 6. CDR3 region: CASSQVSSGGATQYF. The DNA for the CDR3 is TGCGCCAGCAGCCAAGTGTCTAGCGGGGGTGCTACGCAGTATTTT.

The chain is built from TRBV7-2 and TRBJ2-1, with unresolved D. Looked up from germline, CDR1 is SGHTA and CDR2 is FQGNSA. The CDR3 is 12 amino acids. The V gene lost 8 bases and the J gene lost 7 bases, with 12 bases spanning the gap. The CDR3 DNA reads as TGTGCCAGCTCCCCCCAACGGAATGAGCAGTTCTTC. Translating gives CASSPQRNEQFF. The entire variable domain, with the rest obtained from reference TRBV7-2 and TRBJ2-1, is as follows: GAGVSQSPSNKVTEKGKDVELRCDPISGHTALYWYRQSLGQGLEFLIYFQGNSAPDKSGLPSDRFSAERTGGSVSTLTIQRTQQEDSAVYLCASSPQRNEQFFGPGTRLTVL.

This clonotype was detected ten times or more. The gene calls are TRBV2 and TRBJ1-1; D unclear. The CDR3 loop spans 13 amino acids. V lost 7 bases and J 3 bases, leaving 12 bases between the germline ends. Germline CDR1 is SNHLY and CDR2 is FYNNEI. The CDR3 is CASTSGGYTEAFF. The CDR3 DNA follows: TGTGCCAGCACCTCGGGAGGGTACACTGAAGCTTTCTTT.

The chain uses TRBV18 and TRBJ1-5; 10 bases agree with TRBD1. This CDR3 is built from 16 residues. CDR1 and CDR2 from the germline V gene are KGHSH and LQKENI. The V segment lost 4 bases and the J segment 0 bases; nucleotides outside the gene matches: 3. Written as DNA, the CDR3 is TGTGCCAGCTCACGGGACAGGGGAAATAGCAATCAGCCCCAGCATTTT. This encodes CASSRDRGNSNQPQHF.

The chain uses TRBV9 and TRBJ2-5; 8 bases match TRBD2. The germline V gene has CDR1 SGDLS and CDR2 YYNGEE. The CDR3 contains 16 residues. V was pared by 4 bases and J by 5 bases, with 13 bases of the junction left unmatched. This chain's CDR3 is CASSISGSPSGETQYF. The CDR3, as DNA: TGTGCCAGCAGCATCAGCGGTTCGCCTAGCGGGGAGACCCAGTACTTC.

The chain carries TRBV12-3 or TRBV12-4 and TRBJ2-1; 8 bases agree with TRBD2. Trimming cost V 2 bases and J 8 bases; bases outside gene matches: 5. CDR3 length: 14 amino acids. CDR3 in amino acids: CASSLFRGGDEQFF. The DNA for the CDR3 is TGTGCCAGCAGTTTATTCCGGGGGGGCGATGAGCAGTTCTTC.

V usage is TRBV18 and J usage is TRBJ1-1, with TRBD1 as a possible D gene (6 bases). The CDR3 has 16 amino acids. V was shortened by 1 base and J by 0 bases, with 12 bases between the two germline ends. Germline CDR1 reads KGHSH; CDR2 reads LQKENI. CDR3 bases: TGTGCCAGCTCACCACTCCGGGGGGGCATGAACACTGAAGCTTTCTTT. This codes for CASSPLRGGMNTEAFF.

The chain uses TRBV24-1 and TRBJ2-3; 8 nucleotides match TRBD2. With 4 bases clipped from V and 6 bases from J, the junction kept 14 bases outside the gene matches. Germline lookup yields CDR1 KGHDR and CDR2 SFDVKD. This CDR3 region has 17 residues. CDR3 sequence reads: CATSEPRGAGGRDTQYF. The CDR3 DNA is TGTGCCACCAGTGAACCCCGGGGGGCGGGGGGAAGGGATACGCAGTATTTT.

The sample holds many counts of this clonotype. The chain is built from TRBV4-2 and TRBJ1-4, with D possibly TRBD1 on 5 matching bases. CDR1 is LGHNA, CDR2 YNFKEQ, per germline. V lost 0 bases and J lost 10, with 21 bases in between. The CDR3 sequence is 17 residues long. The CDR3 loop is CASSQDHSGTLGGKLFF. CDR3 in DNA: TGTGCCAGCAGCCAAGACCATTCAGGGACCCTGGGCGGAAAACTGTTTTTT.

This clonotype was seen ten or more times. The J gene is TRBJ1-5, the V gene TRBV11-2, with D unresolved. CDR1 and CDR2 from the germline V gene are SGHAT and FQNNGV. The CDR3 covers 15 residues. V was shortened by 0 bases and J by 1 base, with 7 bases between the two germline ends. The CDR3 protein is CASSLEALSNQPQHF. The CDR3 bases are TGTGCCAGCAGCTTAGAGGCACTAAGCAATCAGCCCCAGCATTTT.

The V and J genes are TRBV27 and TRBJ1-6; D possibly corresponds to TRBD1 (5 bases). The CDR3 runs to 16 residues. The V gene's germline CDR1 is MNHEY and CDR2 SMNVEV (reference sequence). The V and J ends lost 4 bases and 5 bases respectively, with 15 bases between them. CDR3 loop: CASSSVGGANNSPLHF. DNA for the CDR3: TGTGCCAGCAGTTCCGTCGGAGGGGCTAATAATTCACCCCTCCACTTT.

In its sample, this clonotype was seen a few times. CDR3 DNA sequence: TGCAGTGCTATTCAAACGGGGGGACGTAATGAGCAGTTCTTC. This sequence encodes CSAIQTGGRNEQFF. The chain joins TRBV20-1 to TRBJ2-1, with TRBD2 matching 7 bases. Germline lookup yields CDR1 DFQATT and CDR2 SNEGSKA (reference sequence). Losses at the gene ends were 4 bases for V and 7 bases for J; bases not matched to a gene: 10. The CDR3 contains 14 residues.

The chain has TRBV5-4 and TRBJ2-3; unclear D gene. The CDR3 loop spans 14 amino acids. Trimming shortened V by 3 bases and J by 1 base, and 9 bases separated the two germline ends. Germline loops: CDR1 SGHNT, CDR2 YYREEE (reference sequence). The CDR3 nucleotides are TGTGCCAGCAGCTCGGTTCCAGGCACAGATACGCAGTATTTT. Translating it yields CASSSVPGTDTQYF. Complete variable domain (other parts from reference TRBV5-4 and TRBJ2-3): ETGVTQSPTHLIKTRGQQVTLRCSSQSGHNTVSWYQQALGQGPQFIFQYYREEENGRGNFPPRFSGLQFPNYSSELNVNALELDDSALYLCASSSVPGTDTQYFGPGTRLTVL.